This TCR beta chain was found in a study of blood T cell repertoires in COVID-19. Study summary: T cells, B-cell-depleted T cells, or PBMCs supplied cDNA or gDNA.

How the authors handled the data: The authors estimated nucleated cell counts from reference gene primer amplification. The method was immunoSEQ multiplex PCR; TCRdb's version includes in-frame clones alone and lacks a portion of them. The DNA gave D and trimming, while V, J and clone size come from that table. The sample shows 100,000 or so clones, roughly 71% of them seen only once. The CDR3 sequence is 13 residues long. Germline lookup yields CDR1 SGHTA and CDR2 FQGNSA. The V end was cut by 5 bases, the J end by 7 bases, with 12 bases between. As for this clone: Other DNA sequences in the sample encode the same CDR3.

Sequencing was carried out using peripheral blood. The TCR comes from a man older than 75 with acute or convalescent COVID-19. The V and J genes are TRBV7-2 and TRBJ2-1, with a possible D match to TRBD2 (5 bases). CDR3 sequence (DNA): TGTGCCAGCAGCCCGCATCCGGGAAATGAGCAGTTCTTC. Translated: CASSPHPGNEQFF.